What follows are 20 T cell receptor beta chains derived from one specimen sequenced in a study of CD4 and CD8 cells across lung adenocarcinoma regions. A single record per CDR3 protein comes from TCRdb applying MiXCR to the PCR reads. This table holds under 8,500 distinct CDR3 sequences, around half found once. The source material was CD4+ T cells from the center of a lung tumor. The source of these receptors is a female donor with lung adenocarcinoma. The CD4 and CD8 labels of this study may be unreliable.

This clonotype was counted between two and nine times. The gene calls are TRBV27 and TRBJ1-1; 8 bases match TRBD1. The CDR3 consists of 19 residues. V shed 3 bases, J shed 4 bases, and the junction held 19 bases outside the gene matches. The germline CDR1 and CDR2 sequences are MNHEY and SMNVEV (reference sequence). The CDR3 nucleotides are TGTGCCAGCAGTTTGACTAGAGGACAGGGCGTCACACAACGCACTGAAGCTTTCTTT. Translated: CASSLTRGQGVTQRTEAFF.

This clonotype turned up a few times. The V and J genes are TRBV6-5 and TRBJ1-2; possible D gene TRBD1, 5 bases. Between the trimmed V and J ends, which lost 4 bases and 10 bases, there was a span of 16 bases. From germline, CDR1 is MNHEY and CDR2 SVGAGI. This CDR3 contains 13 residues. DNA for the CDR3: TGTGCCAGCAGTTTTCAGGGTTTCGATGACTACACCTTC. Translation gives CASSFQGFDDYTF.

There are many counts of this clonotype. This chain links TRBV11-2 with TRBJ2-3; a possible D gene is TRBD2 (5 bases). This CDR3 is 15 amino acids long. V lost 5 bases and J lost 2, with 14 bases in between. The germline V gene encodes CDR1 SGHAT and CDR2 FQNNGV. The CDR3 nucleotides read TGTGCCAGCAGCCTAGCCCGGAAATTCACAGATACGCAGTATTTT. Translated: CASSLARKFTDTQYF.

This clonotype appeared many times. The V gene is TRBV6-1, the J gene TRBJ2-3; 12 bases match TRBD2. CDR1 and CDR2 (germline): MNHNS, SASEGT. The J segment lost 7 bases and the V segment lost 5 bases, leaving 19 bases of the junction unmatched. The CDR3 is 19 amino acids. In DNA form, the CDR3 reads TGTGCCAGCAGTCCTCGCCTAGGAACTAGCGGGAGGACCGATAATACGCAGTATTTT. It codes for CASSPRLGTSGRTDNTQYF.

The sample holds a few counts of this clonotype. The chain has TRBV7-2 and TRBJ2-5; D may be TRBD2 (5 bases). The CDR3 spans 14 residues. Trimming cost V 5 bases and J 4 bases, with 14 bases left between them. Germline V gives CDR1 SGHTA, CDR2 FQGNSA. This CDR3 is CASSKDRRIETQYF. The DNA of the CDR3 is TGTGCCAGCAGCAAAGACCGGAGGATAGAGACCCAGTACTTC.

The V and J genes are TRBV27 and TRBJ2-5; D gene ambiguous. The closer fit of TRBJ2-3 to the DNA end suggests the J call may be wrong. Germline CDR1 is MNHEY and CDR2 is SMNVEV (reference sequence). The CDR3 loop spans 13 amino acids. The CDR3 DNA sequence: TGTGCCAGCAGGGCCGTGAGCGAAGATACGCAGTATTTT. Translation: CASRAVSEDTQYF.

The chain couples TRBV6-1 to TRBJ2-2; D call uncertain. Germline-derived CDR1 and CDR2 are MNHNS and SASEGT. The CDR3 loop spans 15 amino acids. The V end was cut by 0 bases, the J end by 2 bases, with 7 bases between. The CDR3 region is CASSEAQDNTGELFF. The CDR3 nucleotides are TGTGCCAGCAGTGAAGCCCAAGACAACACCGGGGAGCTGTTTTTT.

To note about this clonotype: Compared with germline, one end of the junction differs, possibly owing to a read error. This rearrangement joins TRBV6-1 to TRBJ2-3; TRBD2 aligns across 8 bases. In germline, CDR1 is MNHNS, CDR2 SASEGT. The CDR3 length is 19 residues. Written as DNA, the CDR3 is TGTGCCAGCAGTGAAAGAGCGGGAGTGGGGGACGAAGACAAAGATACGCAGTATTTC. Translating it yields CASSERAGVGDEDKDTQYF.

The chain uses TRBV5-1 and TRBJ2-1, with 9 nucleotides matching TRBD1. The end of the DNA aligns better with TRBJ2-7, so the J call may be wrong. CDR3 size: 14 residues. CDR1 is SGHRS and CDR2 is YFSETQ in the germline V gene. The CDR3 nucleotides are TGCGCCAGCAGCTTGGCGACAGGGGGCTACGAGCAGTACTTC. It specifies CASSLATGGYEQYF.

Concerning this clonotype itself: Its ends do not fully match the called genes, so a read error is possible. The chain recombines TRBV7-2 with TRBJ2-1; D is perhaps TRBD1 (6 bases). Germline V gives CDR1 SGHTA, CDR2 FQGNSA. This CDR3 region has 13 residues. The CDR3 DNA is TGTGCCATCAAGACTACAGGGACAAATGCGCAGTTCTTC. The encoded protein is CAIKTTGTNAQFF.

To note about this clonotype: One end of the junction fails to match germline, which may point to a read error. The chain couples TRBV6-1 to TRBJ2-1, with D perhaps TRBD2 (5 bases). Germline values: CDR1 MNHNS, CDR2 SASEGT. This CDR3 contains 13 residues. The CDR3 loop reads CASSQVDYNEQYF. CDR3 nucleotides: TGTGCCAGCAGTCAGGTAGACTACAATGAGCAGTATTTC.

This clonotype has just a few counts. The V gene is TRBV7-9, the J gene TRBJ1-2; 8 positions match TRBD1. The CDR3 loop spans 14 amino acids. CDR1 and CDR2 (germline): SEHNR, FQNEAQ (reference sequence). Trimming at V came to 3 bases and at J to 4 bases, leaving 4 bases not matched to a gene. The CDR3 nucleotides are TGTGCCAGCAGCTTGATGGGACAGGTCTATGGCTACACCTTC. This sequence encodes CASSLMGQVYGYTF. Variable domain in full (rest from reference TRBV7-9 and TRBJ1-2): DTGVSQNPRHKITKRGQNVTFRCDPISEHNRLYWYRQTLGQGPEFLTYFQNEAQLEKSRLLSDRFSAERPKGSFSTLEIQRTEQGDSAMYLCASSLMGQVYGYTFGSGTRLTVV.

The chain combines TRBV5-1 with TRBJ1-1, with D tentatively TRBD1 (5 bases). Germline V gene sequence: CDR1 SGHRS, CDR2 YFSETQ. V dropped 4 bases and J dropped 2 bases, with 12 bases sitting between them. The CDR3 spans 14 residues. The CDR3 nucleotides read TGCGCCAGCAGCCGGCCCGGGACCAACACTGAAGCTTTCTTT. It translates to CASSRPGTNTEAFF.

The rearrangement joins TRBV5-5 to TRBJ2-2; 10 nucleotides align to TRBD1. V trimming: 6 bases; J trimming: 5 bases; junction bases outside the gene matches: 7. This CDR3 region has 15 residues. CDR1 is SGHKS and CDR2 is YYEKEE in the germline V gene (reference sequence). Here the CDR3 reads CASIPGQGLTGELFF. The CDR3 coding sequence is TGTGCCAGCATACCGGGACAGGGGTTGACCGGGGAGCTGTTTTTT.

V usage is TRBV12-3 or TRBV12-4 and J usage is TRBJ2-1; perhaps TRBD1 as D (6 bases). CDR3 size: 12 residues. The V and J ends lost 5 bases and 9 bases respectively, with 11 bases between them. The CDR3 loop is CASSHQGTEQFF. CDR3 DNA sequence: TGTGCCAGCAGTCACCAGGGGACTGAGCAGTTCTTC.

The rearrangement joins TRBV10-3 to TRBJ2-5; TRBD2 is a possible D gene (5 bases). Per the germline V gene, CDR1 is ENHRY and CDR2 is SYGVKD. With 11 bases removed from V and 0 bases from J, the gap between germline ends came to 19 bases. This CDR3 has 15 residues. CDR3 sequence: CAAGLGGRDQETQYF. As DNA, the CDR3 is TGTGCCGCGGGTCTCGGTGGCCGTGACCAAGAGACCCAGTACTTC.

This clonotype has only a few counts. One end of the junction is discordant with germline, which a read error may explain. V and J are TRBV10-1 and TRBJ2-3, with unresolved D. The CDR3 sequence is 13 residues long. Germline V CDR1 and CDR2: WNHNN, SYGVQD (reference sequence). This chain's CDR3 is CASSESGRVEQFF. The CDR3 DNA reads TGCGCCAGCAGTGAGTCGGGTAGGGTAGAGCAGTTCTTT.

By share of the sample, this clonotype is medium-sized. The chain is built from TRBV7-2 and TRBJ2-1; D is possibly TRBD2 (5 bases). Deletions cut 6 bases from V and 1 base from J, with 13 bases between. Germline-derived CDR1 and CDR2 are SGHTA and FQGNSA. The CDR3 is 15 residues long. The CDR3 loop is CASSSFSGSYNEQFF. The CDR3 DNA is TGTGCCAGCAGTTCCTTCAGCGGTTCCTACAATGAGCAGTTCTTC.

Points on this clonotype: At one boundary the junction diverges from the germline segment, which might be a read error. This chain links TRBV6-4 with TRBJ2-2; D possibly matches TRBD1 or TRBD2 (5 bases each). CDR1 is MRHNA, CDR2 SNTAGT, per germline. There are 14 residues in the CDR3. The CDR3 bases are TGTGTGGGCAGTGAAGGGGAGAGCACCGGGGAGCAGTTTTTT. As protein: CVGSEGESTGEQFF.

The gene calls are TRBV6-1 and TRBJ2-3; no reliable D call. Trimming took off 0 bases at V and 0 bases at J, with 10 bases between the two ends. The CDR3 extends over 16 amino acids. Germline CDR1 and CDR2: MNHNS and SASEGT. The CDR3 coding sequence is TGTGCCAGCAGTGAAGCGCCGGCGGTTAGCACAGATACGCAGTATTTT. Encoded protein: CASSEAPAVSTDTQYF.